The 8 T cell receptor beta chains presented below share a single source sample, sequenced in a study of blood T cell repertoires in COVID-19. Profiling relied on immunoSEQ multiplex PCR, and the TCRdb table lists in-frame clones only, not all of them. The sample holds approximately 480,000 clones; about nine tenths are singletons and the top ten take roughly 0.7%. Sequencing was carried out using PBMCs or T cells enriched from blood (not recorded which). Receptors originate from a woman under 30 who had recovered from COVID-19.

V gene TRBV7-9 combines with J gene TRBJ1-2; D remains unclear. V lost 2 bases and J lost 0, with 4 bases in between. The CDR3 sequence is 13 residues long. From germline, CDR1 is SEHNR and CDR2 FQNEAQ (reference sequence). CDR3 nucleotide sequence: TGTGCCAGCAGCTTACAGACTAACTATGGCTACACCTTC. Protein: CASSLQTNYGYTF.

This clone was observed a handful of times. This chain links TRBV5-1 with TRBJ1-3; no clear D. CDR1 and CDR2 (germline): SGHRS, YFSETQ. CDR3 length: 15 amino acids. V lost 1 base and J lost 6, with 14 bases in between. Here the CDR3 reads CASSLWSGNENTIYF. CDR3 bases: TGCGCCAGCAGCTTGTGGTCGGGGAATGAAAACACCATATATTTT.

This chain joins TRBV27 and TRBJ1-2; D is ambiguous. Trimming took off 3 bases at V and 1 base at J, with 6 bases between the two ends. The CDR3 consists of 13 residues. CDR1 and CDR2 from the germline V gene are MNHEY and SMNVEV (reference sequence). CDR3 sequence: CASSLVGNYGYTF. The CDR3 nucleotides read TGTGCCAGCAGTTTGGTCGGTAACTATGGCTACACCTTC.

The CDR3: CASSPNRASNEKLFF. Here the CDR3 DNA reads TGTGCCAGCAGTCCCAACAGGGCCTCTAATGAAAAACTGTTTTTT. This chain connects TRBV27 to TRBJ1-4; D perhaps matches TRBD1 (6 bases). The length of the CDR3 is 15 residues. With 5 bases removed from V and 3 bases from J, the gap between germline ends came to 13 bases. Germline CDR1 reads MNHEY; CDR2 reads SMNVEV (reference sequence). Full variable domain (remainder filled in from reference TRBV27 and TRBJ1-4): EAQVTQNPRYLITVTGKKLTVTCSQNMNHEYMSWYRQDPGLGLRQIYYSMNVEVTDKGDVPEGYKVSRKEKRNFPLILESPSPNQTSLYFCASSPNRASNEKLFFGSGTQLSVL.

V gene TRBV5-1 combines with J gene TRBJ2-3, with 10 nucleotides matching TRBD2. The CDR3 is 17 residues long. Germline loops: CDR1 SGHRS, CDR2 YFSETQ. Trimming cost V 0 bases and J 2 bases; bases outside gene matches: 6. CDR3 coding DNA: TGCGCCAGCAGCTTGGGGGCTAGCGGGGGAGTCACAGATACGCAGTATTTT. Translated, it gives CASSLGASGGVTDTQYF.

The chain combines TRBV5-1 with TRBJ2-1; 13 bases are a match to TRBD2. Germline lookup yields CDR1 SGHRS and CDR2 YFSETQ. The CDR3 loop spans 19 amino acids. V trimming: 4 bases; J trimming: 9 bases; junction bases outside the gene matches: 19. CDR3 protein: CASSIKWGYGTSGVIEQFF. CDR3 nucleotides: TGCGCCAGCAGCATTAAATGGGGCTACGGGACTAGCGGGGTTATTGAGCAGTTCTTC. Full variable domain (outside the CDR3, taken from reference TRBV5-1 and TRBJ2-1): KAGVTQTPRYLIKTRGQQVTLSCSPISGHRSVSWYQQTPGQGLQFLFEYFSETQRNKGNFPGRFSGRQFSNSRSEMNVSTLELGDSALYLCASSIKWGYGTSGVIEQFFGPGTRLTVL.

The chain recombines TRBV3-1 (or the pseudogene TRBV3-2) with TRBJ1-6; TRBD1 matches at 9 bases. Per the germline V gene, CDR1 is LGHDT and CDR2 is YNNKEL (reference sequence). V shed 4 bases, J shed 7 bases, and the junction held 8 bases outside the gene matches. The CDR3 has 16 amino acids. This CDR3 is CASSLSPGQGNSPLHF. The CDR3 bases are TGTGCCAGCAGCCTCTCTCCGGGACAGGGAAATTCACCCCTCCACTTT.

The V gene is TRBV3-1 (or the pseudogene TRBV3-2), the J gene TRBJ1-1; D might be TRBD1 (5 bases). Trimming shortened V by 4 bases and J by 3 bases, and 12 bases separated the two germline ends. CDR3 length: 14 residues. Looked up from germline, CDR1 is LGHDT and CDR2 is YNNKEL (reference sequence). CDR3 amino acids: CASSRGVRDTEAFF. The CDR3 DNA reads as TGTGCCAGCAGCCGAGGAGTCAGGGACACTGAAGCTTTCTTT.